This T cell receptor beta chain was recorded in a study of blood T cell repertoires in COVID-19 (dated by TCRdb to the early 2020s). Looking at the study overall: The collaborator samples originated in the United States, Italy and Spain and spanned the acute and convalescent phases of COVID-19. The repertoires were released in a freely available public database meant as a resource for research on the immune response to SARS-CoV-2. Samples came from the ongoing ImmuneRACE study (first 160 participants) plus 1,254 subjects from 6 global collaborators. Sample metadata almost always included a de-identified subject ID, COVID-19 status, age in years and sex. Where available, HLA class I and class II types were taken from metadata supplied by the sample provider and were not determined by assay-based typing. The material from the prospective study consisted of cDNA or gDNA derived from T cells, B-cell-depleted T cells, or PBMCs. Subjects who had been exposed to COVID-19, were actively infected with it, or had recovered from it provided the deeply sampled blood TCRbeta repertoires that made up the dataset.

Comment on this clone: What antigen it recognizes has not been identified. No per-base quality is available; no much larger clone lies one base away.

The CDR3, cysteine through phenylalanine, is 16 amino acids long. This entry keeps only the CDR3 DNA: 48 bases, framed from base 1. V is trimmed back by 0 bases and J by 10 bases, and the junction contains 12 bases that no gene match accounts for. The germline V gene encodes CDR1 LGHDT and CDR2 YNNKEL (reference sequence). The collaborating institutions used their own protocols to collect whole blood in K2EDTA tubes. For TCRbeta analysis, collaborators shipped samples in one of three forms: frozen whole blood, isolated PBMCs, or DNA extracted from either of those sample types. TCRbeta CDR3 regions were amplified from genomic DNA using the immunoSEQ Assay, a bias-controlled multiplex PCR. In the original analysis: The number of nucleated cells in each sample was estimated from the amplification of reference gene primers within the assay. Sequence reads were collapsed and filtered to measure the absolute abundance of every unique TCRbeta CDR3 rearrangement. For each sample, productive Simpson clonality was calculated as the square root of Simpson's diversity index over productive rearrangements. Drawn from immuneACCESS, this table holds only the in-frame rearrangements with V and J called that TCRdb kept. Clones are partly lost; checked studies trace under half to an unresolved V gene and leave the rest unexplained. Clone size and the V and J calls come from that table; the DNA yielded D and trimming. This sample has some 120,000 clones in its table, and about 82% of those were observed once. The ten largest account for about 5.4% of the sample.

Points the paper makes about the study in general: The quantity of clinical and demographic metadata differed by source and by participant and was supplied without curation.

The TCR originated in a human donor in a cohort sampled during active COVID-19. This chain is built from TRBV3-1 (or the pseudogene TRBV3-2) and TRBJ2-1, with 7 junctional bases fitting TRBD2. Input material: peripheral blood. Here is the DNA: TGTGCCAGCAGCCAAGATTCCAGCGGGGTCGCCTCGGAGCAGTTCTTC. Translation gives CASSQDSSGVASEQFF.